One and the same sample provided the 29 T cell receptor beta chains below, sequenced in a study of cytomegalovirus exposure and HLA in healthy donors. PCR amplification relied on 60 Vbeta primers (plus 13 Jbeta primers). The table came from immunoSEQ multiplex PCR; TCRdb's copy has only in-frame clones and leaves some out. The table shows under 70,000 clones, with 65% to 80% occurring only once. Material for sequencing was PBMCs. These receptors all come from a female donor in good health and CMV-seronegative.

As regards this clone: One junction end does not reproduce the germline sequence, and a read error may be involved. This chain joins TRBV7-9 and TRBJ2-5; possible D gene TRBD2, 5 bases. Germline-derived CDR1 and CDR2 are SEHNR and FQNEAQ (reference sequence). The CDR3 contains 15 residues. The CDR3 protein is CSSSLGLGPAETQYF. CDR3 DNA: TGTTCCAGCAGCTTAGGACTCGGCCCTGCGGAGACCCAGTACTTC.

The CDR3 protein is CASSGLAGAPRGQYF. The CDR3 nucleotides are TGCGCCAGCAGTGGACTAGCGGGAGCCCCCCGGGGGCAGTATTTT. The chain combines TRBV5-1 with TRBJ2-3; 13 nucleotides line up with TRBD2. The germline V gene has CDR1 SGHRS and CDR2 YFSETQ. This CDR3 region has 15 residues. The V segment lost 5 bases and the J segment 11 bases; nucleotides outside the gene matches: 11.

The chain employs TRBV4-3 and TRBJ2-1, with 10 bases aligning to TRBD2. The J segment lost 6 bases and the V segment lost 3 bases, leaving 5 bases of the junction unmatched. The CDR3 has 15 amino acids. Germline-derived CDR1 and CDR2 are LGHNA and YSLEER. The CDR3 protein is CASSQLAGVRNEQFF. In DNA, the CDR3 is TGCGCCAGCAGCCAGCTAGCGGGAGTGCGCAATGAGCAGTTCTTC.

This rearrangement joins TRBV7-8 to TRBJ2-5; no reliable D call. Germline assignment: CDR1 SGHVS and CDR2 FQNEAQ. The CDR3 extends over 12 amino acids. V gave up 2 bases and J gave up 5 bases, with 6 bases separating them. CDR3 nucleotides: TGTGCCAGCAGCTTACCCAGGGAGACCCAGTACTTC. It specifies CASSLPRETQYF.

The rearrangement uses TRBV2 and TRBJ1-2; D is possibly TRBD1 (6 bases). The ends were cut back, 3 bases at V and 5 bases at J, with 10 bases in the middle. This CDR3 region has 13 residues. From germline, CDR1 is SNHLY and CDR2 FYNNEI. The CDR3 reads CASSEDSRYGYTF. The CDR3 bases are TGTGCCAGCAGTGAGGACAGTAGGTATGGCTACACCTTC.

The chain links TRBV5-4 to TRBJ1-1, with 8 bases lining up with TRBD1. V shed 4 bases, J shed 3 bases, and the junction held 5 bases outside the gene matches. CDR1 SGHNT and CDR2 YYREEE come from the germline V gene (reference sequence). This CDR3 has 14 residues. For the CDR3, the DNA is TGTGCCAGCAGCCCAGGGGGCGCGGACACTGAAGCTTTCTTT. Translation gives CASSPGGADTEAFF.

This clone was recorded a few times. The V call is TRBV7-2, the J call TRBJ1-1, with D unresolved. Germline values: CDR1 SGHTA, CDR2 FQGNSA. The CDR3 is 14 residues long. Trimming stripped 2 bases from V and 2 bases from J, with 9 bases between. CDR3 region: CASSLNFPNTEAFF. The CDR3 DNA reads TGTGCCAGCAGCTTAAATTTTCCTAACACTGAAGCTTTCTTT.

The chain has TRBV14 and TRBJ1-2, with D unclear. CDR3 length equals 13 residues. The germline V gene has CDR1 SGHDN and CDR2 FVKESK. V was cut by 1 base and J by 3 bases, with 6 bases left in between. The CDR3 reads CASSQALDYGYTF. The CDR3 DNA reads as TGTGCCAGCAGCCAAGCTCTTGACTATGGCTACACCTTC.

The chain carries TRBV7-2 and TRBJ2-1; 14 nucleotides agree with TRBD2. This CDR3 is 15 amino acids long. V dropped 3 bases and J dropped 9; count of bases not matched to a gene: 4. CDR1 is SGHTA and CDR2 is FQGNSA in the germline V gene. This CDR3 is CASSLTSGRASEQFF. CDR3 in DNA: TGTGCCAGCAGCTTGACTAGCGGGAGGGCCAGTGAGCAGTTCTTC.

The chain couples TRBV30 to TRBJ2-5; 7 bases line up with TRBD1. The J segment lost 2 bases and the V segment lost 0 bases, leaving 6 bases of the junction unmatched. The CDR3 has 15 amino acids. CDR1 is GTSNPN, CDR2 SVGIG, per germline (reference sequence). DNA of the CDR3: TGTGCCTGGAGTGTTGGGACAGCCACGCAAGAGACCCAGTACTTC. Translated, it gives CAWSVGTATQETQYF.

This clone was seen a handful of times. CDR3 residues: CASMAYHQPQHF. The DNA for the CDR3 is TGTGCCAGCATGGCTTACCATCAGCCCCAGCATTTT. The chain uses TRBV2 and TRBJ1-5; D ambiguous. CDR3 length: 12 residues. CDR1 SNHLY and CDR2 FYNNEI come from the germline V gene. V dropped 7 bases and J dropped 5 bases, with 9 bases sitting between them.

V and J are TRBV7-9 and TRBJ2-3, with 10 nucleotides matching TRBD2. The CDR3 runs 16 residues. V was clipped by 4 bases and J by 5 bases; unmatched bases: 9. The germline CDR1 and CDR2 sequences are SEHNR and FQNEAQ (reference sequence). The CDR3 here is CASSSGAGGPVDTQYF. CDR3 bases: TGTGCCAGCAGCTCGGGAGCGGGAGGGCCAGTAGATACGCAGTATTTT.

Comments on this clone: The junction departs from germline at one end; a sequencing error may be responsible. The CDR3 spells CASSPDRAGRDTGGLFF. CDR3 in DNA: TGCGCCAGCAGCCCCGACAGGGCCGGACGTGACACCGGGGGGCTGTTTTTT. This chain uses TRBV4-1 with TRBJ2-2; the D gene is possibly TRBD1 (7 bases). The CDR3 covers 17 residues. The germline V gene encodes CDR1 MGHRA and CDR2 YSYEKL.

V gene TRBV4-1 combines with J gene TRBJ2-1; 8 bases are a match to TRBD2. Germline loops: CDR1 MGHRA, CDR2 YSYEKL. Trimming removed 4 bases from V and 4 bases from J; junction bases left unmatched: 3. CDR3 length: 14 amino acids. The CDR3 protein is CASSPGGAYNEQFF. In DNA form, the CDR3 reads TGCGCCAGCAGCCCCGGGGGGGCTTACAATGAGCAGTTCTTC.

The gene calls are TRBV18 and TRBJ2-5; D is ambiguous. The CDR3 is 14 residues long. CDR1 is KGHSH, CDR2 LQKENI, per germline. Trimming took off 1 base at V and 5 bases at J, with 11 bases between the two ends. The CDR3 nucleotides are TGTGCCAGCTCACCACGTCCTCCCAGGGAGACCCAGTACTTC. It is translated as CASSPRPPRETQYF.

This chain connects TRBV7-8 to TRBJ2-1; 10 bases line up with TRBD2. CDR3 length: 15 residues. CDR1 and CDR2 (germline): SGHVS, FQNEAQ. The junction had 8 bases not matched to a gene; V was cut back by 5 bases and J by 7 bases. Written as DNA, the CDR3 is TGTGCCAGCAGCCCAGGACTAGCGGAATCTAATGAGCAGTTCTTC. It encodes CASSPGLAESNEQFF.

The gene calls are TRBV11-2 and TRBJ1-4, with D tentatively TRBD1 (5 bases). Trimming took off 1 base at V and 5 bases at J, with 14 bases between the two ends. The CDR3 totals 16 residues. Germline loops: CDR1 SGHAT, CDR2 FQNNGV. CDR3 sequence (DNA): TGTGCCAGCAGCTTAGTAAACCCCAGGGCGAATGAAAAACTGTTTTTT. It specifies CASSLVNPRANEKLFF. Full variable domain (rest looked up from reference TRBV11-2 and TRBJ1-4): EAGVAQSPRYKIIEKRQSVAFWCNPISGHATLYWYQQILGQGPKLLIQFQNNGVVDDSQLPKDRFSAERLKGVDSTLKIQPAKLEDSAVYLCASSLVNPRANEKLFFGSGTQLSVL.

The chain couples TRBV4-3 to TRBJ1-3; D remains ambiguous. CDR3 length: 17 amino acids. The V gene lost 0 bases and the J gene lost 0 bases, with 12 bases spanning the gap. Germline CDR1 and CDR2: LGHNA and YSLEER. CDR3 in amino acids: CASSQDITGSSGNTIYF. Written as DNA, the CDR3 is TGCGCCAGCAGCCAAGATATCACTGGGAGCTCTGGAAACACCATATATTTT.

The gene calls are TRBV7-9 and TRBJ2-1; weak D call: TRBD2 (5 bases). The CDR3 runs to 18 residues. Trimming stripped 5 bases from V and 0 bases from J, with 20 bases between. CDR1 and CDR2 from the germline V gene are SEHNR and FQNEAQ (reference sequence). CDR3 DNA sequence: TGTGCCAGCAGCCTACAGCCGGCGGGCCCTAGCTCCTACAATGAGCAGTTCTTC. Amino acids: CASSLQPAGPSSYNEQFF.

This clone has more than one count but fewer than ten. This rearrangement joins TRBV2 to TRBJ1-2, with 9 nucleotides matching TRBD1. There are 14 residues in the CDR3. CDR1 is SNHLY, CDR2 FYNNEI, per germline. The V and J ends lost 3 bases and 6 bases, in that order; junction bases with no gene match: 5. The CDR3 DNA follows: TGTGCCAGCAGTGACGGACAGGGGCGGAATGGCTACACCTTC. Amino acid sequence: CASSDGQGRNGYTF.

This clone appeared once. The chain recombines TRBV2 with TRBJ1-5; D might be TRBD1 (6 bases). The germline gives CDR1 SNHLY, CDR2 FYNNEI. Trimming left V 6 bases short and J 6 bases short, with 18 bases between. The CDR3 runs 15 residues. The CDR3 loop is CASRVDRSSGQPQHF. The CDR3 coding sequence is TGTGCCAGCAGAGTCGACAGGTCCTCGGGTCAGCCCCAGCATTTT.

The rearrangement uses TRBV6-1 and TRBJ2-1; 9 nucleotides line up with TRBD1. The CDR3 contains 15 residues. Trimming took 2 bases from V and 6 from J; bases not matched to a gene: 5. In germline, CDR1 is MNHNS, CDR2 SASEGT. CDR3 nucleotide sequence: TGTGCCAGCAGTGAAACTGAGACAGGGGGCAATGAGCAGTTCTTC. Protein sequence: CASSETETGGNEQFF.

The chain links TRBV4-1 to TRBJ1-1; TRBD1 agrees at 10 bases. Germline V gives CDR1 MGHRA, CDR2 YSYEKL. This CDR3 comprises 18 residues. The V gene end was trimmed by 1 base and the J gene end by 4 bases; junction bases not matched to a gene: 12. CDR3 sequence (DNA): TGCGCCAGCAGCCAAGCTCCGGACAGGGGGTCTAGTGGCACTGAAGCTTTCTTT. Its protein product is CASSQAPDRGSSGTEAFF.

This chain joins TRBV15 and TRBJ1-2, with a possible D match to TRBD1 (5 bases). CDR3 length equals 14 residues. Germline-derived CDR1 and CDR2 are LNHNV and YYDKDF (reference sequence). Trimming took off 2 bases at V and 8 bases at J, with 15 bases between the two ends. This CDR3 is CATSRQTDPPGYTF. CDR3 sequence (DNA): TGTGCCACCAGCAGACAGACAGATCCTCCGGGCTACACCTTC.

The count of this clone is one. The chain uses TRBV7-9 and TRBJ2-3, with D possibly TRBD2 on 6 matching bases. With 2 bases removed from V and 2 bases from J, the gap between germline ends came to 11 bases. Germline V gives CDR1 SEHNR, CDR2 FQNEAQ (reference sequence). CDR3 size: 15 residues. CDR3 amino acids: CASSLHGGLTDTQYF. In DNA, the CDR3 is TGTGCCAGCAGCTTACACGGGGGACTCACAGATACGCAGTATTTT.

V usage is TRBV28 and J usage is TRBJ1-2, with 7 bases lining up with TRBD1. The CDR3 is made up of 16 amino acids. CDR1 and CDR2 (germline): MDHEN, SYDVKM. V gave up 3 bases and J gave up 3 bases; unmatched junction bases: 10. The CDR3 spells CASSFRGTAGYYGYTF. The CDR3, as DNA: TGTGCCAGCAGTTTCCGGGGGACAGCCGGATACTATGGCTACACCTTC.

This chain joins TRBV18 and TRBJ1-4, with 9 nucleotides matching TRBD1. The germline V gene encodes CDR1 KGHSH and CDR2 LQKENI. V gave up 3 bases and J gave up 8 bases; unmatched junction bases: 10. The CDR3 has 16 amino acids. CDR3 in amino acids: CASSPSAGTGLEKLFF. In DNA, the CDR3 is TGTGCCAGCTCACCCTCGGCGGGGACAGGGCTCGAAAAACTGTTTTTT.

The chain combines TRBV19 with TRBJ1-6; 8 bases are a match to TRBD1. The junction had 5 bases not matched to a gene; V was cut back by 10 bases and J by 3 bases. Germline values: CDR1 LNHDA, CDR2 SQIVND (reference sequence). The CDR3 has 14 amino acids. The CDR3 DNA is TGTGCCACACAACAGGGGGGCTATAATTCACCCCTCCACTTT. Amino acids: CATQQGGYNSPLHF.

The chain links TRBV30 to TRBJ2-3, with TRBD2 matching over 13 bases. Germline CDR1 GTSNPN, CDR2 SVGIG (reference sequence). J lost 4 bases, V lost 3 bases, and 4 bases had no gene match. This CDR3 is built from 15 residues. CDR3 DNA sequence: TGTGCCTGGAGCGCGGGACTAGCGGGGCCAGATACGCAGTATTTT. Protein product: CAWSAGLAGPDTQYF. Based on the CDR3 plus reference TRBV30 and TRBJ2-3, the full variable domain is SQTIHQWPATLVQPVGSPLSLECTVEGTSNPNLYWYRQAAGRGLQLLFYSVGIGQISSEVPQNLSASRPQDRQFILSSKKLLLSDSGFYLCAWSAGLAGPDTQYFGPGTRLTVL.